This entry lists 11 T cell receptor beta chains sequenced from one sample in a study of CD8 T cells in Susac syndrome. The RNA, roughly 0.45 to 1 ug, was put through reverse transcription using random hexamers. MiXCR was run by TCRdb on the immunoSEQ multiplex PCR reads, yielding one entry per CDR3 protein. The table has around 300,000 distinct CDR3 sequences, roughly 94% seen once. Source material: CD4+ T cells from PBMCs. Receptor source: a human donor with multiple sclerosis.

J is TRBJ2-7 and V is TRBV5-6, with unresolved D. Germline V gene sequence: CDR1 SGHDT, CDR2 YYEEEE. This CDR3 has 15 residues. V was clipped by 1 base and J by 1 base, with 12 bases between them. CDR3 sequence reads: CASSLLGYSSYEQYF. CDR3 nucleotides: TGTGCCAGCAGCTTGTTGGGGTACTCGTCCTACGAGCAGTACTTC.

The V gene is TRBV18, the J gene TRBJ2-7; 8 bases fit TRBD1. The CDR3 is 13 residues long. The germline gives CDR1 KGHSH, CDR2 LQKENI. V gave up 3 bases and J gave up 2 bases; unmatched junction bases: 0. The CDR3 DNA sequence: TGTGCCAGCTCACCGACAGGGGCCTACGAGCAGTACTTC. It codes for CASSPTGAYEQYF.

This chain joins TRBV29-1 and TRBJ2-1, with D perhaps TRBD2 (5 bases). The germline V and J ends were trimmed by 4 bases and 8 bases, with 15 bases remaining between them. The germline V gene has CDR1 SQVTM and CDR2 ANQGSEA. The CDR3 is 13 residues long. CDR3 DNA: TGCAGCGTTGGAATCGGGATCGGGGATGAGCAGTTCTTC. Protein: CSVGIGIGDEQFF.

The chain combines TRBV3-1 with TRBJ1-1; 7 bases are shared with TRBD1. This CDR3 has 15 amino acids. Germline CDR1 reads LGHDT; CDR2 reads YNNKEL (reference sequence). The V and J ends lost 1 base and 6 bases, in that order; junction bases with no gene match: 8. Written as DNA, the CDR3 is TGTGCCAGCAGCCAAGTAAGGCGGCAGGGGGCTGAAGCTTTCTTT. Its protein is CASSQVRRQGAEAFF. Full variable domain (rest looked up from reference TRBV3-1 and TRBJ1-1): DTAVSQTPKYLVTQMGNDKSIKCEQNLGHDTMYWYKQDSKKFLKIMFSYNNKELIINETVPNRFSPKSPDKAHLNLHINSLELGDSAVYFCASSQVRRQGAEAFFGQGTRLTVV.

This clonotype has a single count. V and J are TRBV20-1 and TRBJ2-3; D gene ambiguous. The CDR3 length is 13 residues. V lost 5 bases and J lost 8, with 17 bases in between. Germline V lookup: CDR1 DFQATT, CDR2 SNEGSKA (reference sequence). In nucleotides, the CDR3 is TGCAGTGCTTCTCCTGTAGGTCTAGGTACGCAGTATTTT. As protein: CSASPVGLGTQYF.

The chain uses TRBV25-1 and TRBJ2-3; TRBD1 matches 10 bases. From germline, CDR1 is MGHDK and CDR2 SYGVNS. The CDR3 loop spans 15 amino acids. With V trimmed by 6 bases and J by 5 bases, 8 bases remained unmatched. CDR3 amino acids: CASSTSGQGEDTQYF. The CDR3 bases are TGTGCCAGCAGCACGAGCGGACAGGGGGAAGATACGCAGTATTTT.

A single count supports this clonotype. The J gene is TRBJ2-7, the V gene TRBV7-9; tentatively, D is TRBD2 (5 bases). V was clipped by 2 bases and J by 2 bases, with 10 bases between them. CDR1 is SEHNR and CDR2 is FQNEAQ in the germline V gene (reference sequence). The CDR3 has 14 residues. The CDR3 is CASSLSRAAYEQYF. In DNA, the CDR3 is TGTGCCAGCAGCTTATCGCGGGCCGCCTACGAGCAGTACTTC.

The CDR3 bases are TGTGCCACCAGCAGAGGGGCACAGGGGAATGGCTACACCTTC. Protein product: CATSRGAQGNGYTF. The genes are TRBV15 and TRBJ1-2; 7 bases are shared with TRBD1. V lost 1 base and J lost 6; bases outside the gene matches: 5. The CDR3 runs 14 residues. The germline V gene encodes CDR1 LNHNV and CDR2 YYDKDF (reference sequence). Full variable domain (rest looked up from reference TRBV15 and TRBJ1-2): DAMVIQNPRYQVTQFGKPVTLSCSQTLNHNVMYWYQQKSSQAPKLLFHYYDKDFNNEADTPDNFQSRRPNTSFCFLDIRSPGLGDTAMYLCATSRGAQGNGYTFGSGTRLTVV.

The CDR3 nucleotides are TGCAGTTACATGGGGCCTGGAAACACCATATATTTT. The encoded protein is CSYMGPGNTIYF. The chain uses TRBV20-1 and TRBJ1-3; D perhaps matches TRBD1 (5 bases). V was shortened by 8 bases and J by 2 bases, with 10 bases between the two germline ends. The CDR3 length is 12 residues. Germline V gene data show CDR1 as DFQATT and CDR2 as SNEGSKA (reference sequence).

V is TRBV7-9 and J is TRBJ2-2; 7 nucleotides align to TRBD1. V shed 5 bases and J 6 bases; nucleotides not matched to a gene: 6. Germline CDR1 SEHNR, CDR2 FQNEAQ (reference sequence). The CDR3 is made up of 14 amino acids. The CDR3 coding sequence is TGTGCCAGCAGCCCGACAGGGTTTCCCGGGGAGCTGTTTTTT. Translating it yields CASSPTGFPGELFF.

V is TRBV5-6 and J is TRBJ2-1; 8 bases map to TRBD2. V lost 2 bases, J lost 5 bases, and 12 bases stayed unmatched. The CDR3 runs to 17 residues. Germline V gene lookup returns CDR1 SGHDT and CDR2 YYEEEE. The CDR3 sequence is CASSFSPGGPGDNEQFF. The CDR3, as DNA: TGTGCCAGCAGCTTTTCCCCGGGAGGGCCGGGAGACAATGAGCAGTTCTTC.